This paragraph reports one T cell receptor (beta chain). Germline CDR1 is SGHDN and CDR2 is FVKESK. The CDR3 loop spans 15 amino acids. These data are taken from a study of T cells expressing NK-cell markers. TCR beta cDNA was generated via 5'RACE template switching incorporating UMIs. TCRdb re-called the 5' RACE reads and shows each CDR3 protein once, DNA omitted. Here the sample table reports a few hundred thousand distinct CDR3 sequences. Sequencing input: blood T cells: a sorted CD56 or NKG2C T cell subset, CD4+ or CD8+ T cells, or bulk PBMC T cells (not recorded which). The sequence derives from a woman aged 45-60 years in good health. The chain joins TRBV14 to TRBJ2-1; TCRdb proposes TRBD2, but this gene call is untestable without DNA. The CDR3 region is CASSQDLTKLAGQFF.